The entry below gives a single T cell receptor beta chain sequence along with its context. Its antigen is currently not known. Per-base quality was not reported, and no clone a single base away is much larger than it. TCR CDR3 regions were amplified from genomic DNA by multiplex PCR using the deep immunoSEQ assay. For each cell subset, the extracted genomic DNA was distributed evenly across all wells of several immunoSEQ 96-well plates, and each plate served as one replicate. For unsorted PBMC, around 330 ng genomic DNA, equal to 30,000 or so T cell genomes, was loaded into each replicate PCR. Genomic DNA from unsorted PBMC was sequenced over ten immunoSEQ deep assay plates. The purified libraries were quantified using a Qubit 3.0 fluorometer, sized with a Bioanalyzer 2100, and then quantified again using the KAPA Library Quantification kit. Every immunoSEQ 96-well plate was sequenced on a dedicated single-read 150-cycle Illumina NextSeq 550 flow cell. On the authors' methods: Because only junctional sequences without quality scores were contained in the immunoSEQ output, filtering matching that applied to full-length reads could not be performed. To assign V/J genes and CDR3, sequences were annotated using PyIR, a Python wrapper for IgBLAST v1.9, with IMGT germline references. Reads were removed for weak V/J assignments (E-value above 1e-6), missing CDR3, stop codons, out-of-frame junctions, or ambiguous translated residues. V3J clonotypes were defined as sequences sharing the same inferred V gene, J gene, and CDR3 amino acid sequence. Percentage overlap between repertoires was calculated by dividing the number of shared unique clonotypes by the size of the smaller repertoire. RTK rarefaction, the Chao1 estimator, and Recon v2.1 estimates of unobserved clonotypes were used to assess repertoire richness. TCRdb took this table from immuneACCESS and kept in-frame rearrangements with V and J called. Such tables lack part of the clones; where checked against another copy, unresolved V genes explain under half of the gap, and the rest is unexplained. V and J calls and clone size follow that table, whereas D and trimming were derived from the DNA. Recorded for this sample are 520,000 or so clones; around 74% of them occurred a single time. The ten largest account for roughly 13% of the sample.

Via the germline V gene, CDR1 is SGHAT and CDR2 FQNNGV. The junction carries 13 bases between V and J, which are trimmed by 4 bases and 3 bases respectively. From its cysteine to its phenylalanine, the CDR3 spans 14 amino acids. Only the CDR3 part of the read is kept: 42 bases, read in frame from the first base. Donors were healthy HIV-negative adults with no recently reported acute infections or vaccinations. All donors were Caucasian adults living in Nashville, Tennessee, USA. For unsorted samples, 96 million or so PBMCs were counted, and genomic DNA was extracted using the QIAamp DNA Blood Mini kit. After blood collection by leukapheresis, PBMCs were isolated using Ficoll-Histopaque density gradient centrifugation and then cryopreserved in the vapor phase of liquid nitrogen. This sample was included in a study of shared clonotypes between healthy human individuals (dated by TCRdb to 2020 to 2021). About the full investigation: Two women and a few men aged 18 to 49 years were included in the cohort. The study deeply sequenced blood TCR repertoires of about 5 healthy adults to estimate repertoire size and the extent of clonotype sharing between individuals. To increase sequencing depth and limit assay-specific biases, TCR repertoire library preparation and sequencing were carried out by different laboratories using diverse techniques. Per donor, leukapheresis produced somewhere between about 0.94 and 8.9 billion PBMCs. What the work shows at the level of the full study, not this receptor alone: Only blood was sampled, and tissue TCR repertoires likely differ from those in blood. Based on pairwise subsampling, the degree of clonotype sharing among donors was expected to be affected by sequencing depth. The small number of donors limited the genetic and exposure-history diversity represented.

The sequence derives from a woman in her forties in good health. Some clones in this sample may be carry-over from other donors' samples. Sequencing was carried out using PBMCs. The sequence joins TRBV11-2 to TRBJ2-7, with TRBD1 tentatively as D gene (6 bases match). The DNA sequence follows: TGTGCCAGCAGCTATGGACAGATTAACTACGAGCAGTACTTC. Its amino acids are CASSYGQINYEQYF.